This TCR beta chain was identified during a study of regulatory T cells in long-lasting Graves disease. As for the study in general: Graves' patients, diagnosed recently, had received antithyroid drugs under 3 months. Study-wide results and caveats: Whereas about a thousand public clonotypes were shared by new patients, persistent patients shared more, at a few thousand. Newly diagnosed Graves' patients had higher TCR diversity than persistent ones. Persistent disease samples used TRBV28, TRBJ1-2 and TRBJ2-5 preferentially.

The CDR3 is 15 residues long. Germline assignment: CDR1 MGHDK and CDR2 SYGVNS. J was trimmed by 8 bases and V by 1 base; bases with no gene match: 10. Time point in this sample: newly diagnosed GD, antithyroid drugs for less than 3 months. PBMCs were the source of the RNA used for TCR sequencing. In building TCR beta libraries, iRepertoire HTBI primers were used together with Arm-PCR of CDR3 regions. TCRdb re-called the multiplex PCR reads with MiXCR, one entry per CDR3 protein. The repertoire has fewer than 550,000 distinct CDR3 sequences, about 16% of them found once; the top ten carry about 25%. This clonotype appeared a few times. Its antigen is undetermined. These data were also reused for a study on T cells in Graves' hyperthyroidism and ophthalmopathy.

Source: peripheral blood mononuclear cells (PBMCs), taken at new diagnosis, from a patient treated with antithyroid drugs. This TCR was sampled from a woman aged 40 to 65 with Graves disease. The chain recombines TRBV25-1 with TRBJ1-2; TRBD1 aligns across 7 bases. CDR3 nucleotide sequence: TGTGCCAGCAGTGAATTTCTAGGGGGCGCCTTGGGCTACACCTTC. Residues: CASSEFLGGALGYTF.